Following are 24 T cell receptor beta chains from one sample sequenced in a study of T-cell memory formation after mild COVID-19 (TCRdb year 2021). Preparation of the library involved 5' RACE. TCRdb lists the instrument as Illumina NovaSeq 6000. TCRdb redid the processing of the public reads, applying fastp at Q25 and MiXCR, and retained in-frame beta chains. Each entry is one CDR3 protein sequence, shown with its most common DNA and genes. This sample comprises some 57,000 distinct CDR3 sequences, 12% of them detected only once. The biggest ten clones account for roughly a quarter of the sample. The specimen sequenced was PBMCs or a T cell subset sorted from them (not recorded which). These receptors originate from a man in his late teens or twenties who had mild COVID-19 (a few samples of this study predate the infection). The sample titles of this study are shuffled in the database, so cell type and time point are left out; the donor was told from shared clones.

This clonotype was seen repeatedly, ten times or more. J is TRBJ2-1 and V is TRBV6-2 or TRBV6-3; 15 bases are shared with TRBD2. Unmatched junction bases numbered 5, after V lost 8 bases and J lost 0 bases. Per germline, CDR1 MNHEY and CDR2 SVGEGT. The length of the CDR3 is 17 residues. The CDR3 loop is CASSGTSGGSSYNEQFF. In DNA form, the CDR3 reads TGTGCCAGCTCCGGGACTAGCGGGGGGAGCTCCTACAATGAGCAGTTCTTC.

The V and J genes are TRBV3-1 and TRBJ2-3; weak D call: TRBD1 (5 bases). Germline lookup yields CDR1 LGHDT and CDR2 YNNKEL (reference sequence). Trimming pared 0 bases from V and 5 bases from J, leaving 21 bases between. This CDR3 contains 18 residues. CDR3 amino acids: CASSQDRTGPRELDTQYF. The CDR3 nucleotides are TGTGCCAGCAGCCAAGATCGAACAGGTCCTCGAGAACTAGATACGCAGTATTTT.

The rearrangement uses TRBV10-3 and TRBJ2-4, with TRBD1 identical over 7 bases. The CDR3 runs to 13 residues. The germline CDR1 and CDR2 sequences are ENHRY and SYGVKD. V was clipped by 6 bases and J by 9 bases; unmatched bases: 8. In DNA form, the CDR3 reads TGTGCCATCAGGGCCGGGACAGATGGCATTCAGTACTTC. This encodes CAIRAGTDGIQYF.

This clonotype was observed many times. The V call is TRBV7-6, the J call TRBJ2-3; 8 bases align to TRBD1. The CDR3 totals 16 residues. The V and J ends lost 1 base and 3 bases, in that order; junction bases with no gene match: 6. Germline assignment: CDR1 SGHVS and CDR2 FNYEAQ. The CDR3 region is CASSLGTGRFTDTQYF. The CDR3 DNA sequence: TGTGCCAGCAGCTTAGGGACAGGGCGGTTTACAGATACGCAGTATTTT.

This clonotype was seen ten or more times. The V call is TRBV12-3 or TRBV12-4, the J call TRBJ1-5, with 11 positions matching TRBD1. With V trimmed by 6 bases and J by 3 bases, 1 base remained unmatched. The CDR3 length is 14 residues. CDR3 nucleotides: TGTGCCAGCAGGGGACAGGGGGACAATCAGCCCCAGCATTTT. Translation gives CASRGQGDNQPQHF.

The V and J genes are TRBV7-9 and TRBJ1-1; 7 bases are shared with TRBD1. This CDR3 contains 14 residues. Per germline, CDR1 SEHNR and CDR2 FQNEAQ (reference sequence). Trimming cost V 7 bases and J 6 bases; bases outside gene matches: 11. In nucleotides, the CDR3 is TGTGCCAGCAACCAGAGACAGGGATTGGCTGAAGCTTTCTTT. This gives the protein CASNQRQGLAEAFF.

This clonotype was counted only a few times. This chain links TRBV5-1 with TRBJ1-3; D gene uncertain. The CDR3 covers 16 residues. Trimming pared 4 bases from V and 7 bases from J, leaving 21 bases between. CDR1 and CDR2 from the germline V gene are SGHRS and YFSETQ. As DNA, the CDR3 is TGCGCCAGCAGCCCGTCCCTCCCGGGGATGGGTAACACCATATATTTT. It yields the protein CASSPSLPGMGNTIYF.

As DNA, the CDR3 is TGCGCCAGCAGCGTTGATGTCCGGGACAGGAAGAACACTGAAGCTTTCTTT. It translates to CASSVDVRDRKNTEAFF. The chain has TRBV5-1 and TRBJ1-1, with TRBD1 matching 8 bases. CDR1 SGHRS and CDR2 YFSETQ come from the germline V gene. The V and J ends lost 4 bases and 1 base, in that order; junction bases with no gene match: 12. The CDR3 has 17 amino acids.

The chain couples TRBV7-2 to TRBJ2-1, with a tentative D call TRBD1 (6 bases). The V gene's germline CDR1 is SGHTA and CDR2 FQGNSA. V lost 5 bases to trimming and J lost 8 bases, with 16 bases between them. This CDR3 has 14 amino acids. CDR3 nucleotide sequence: TGTGCCAGCAGCACGACCCAGGGGATTCATGAGCAGTTCTTC. It codes for CASSTTQGIHEQFF.

This clonotype has a handful of counts. The chain has TRBV12-3 or TRBV12-4 and TRBJ1-6; D is possibly TRBD1 (5 bases). Trimming cost V 5 bases and J 1 base, with 9 bases left between them. The CDR3 covers 15 residues. Here the CDR3 reads CASSAQGSYNSPLHF. DNA for the CDR3: TGTGCCAGCAGTGCCCAGGGTTCCTATAATTCACCCCTCCACTTT.

This clonotype was observed a few times. The V gene is TRBV7-2, the J gene TRBJ2-3, with D perhaps matching TRBD1 or TRBD2 (6 bases each). The CDR3 is made up of 15 amino acids. Germline V CDR1 and CDR2: SGHTA, FQGNSA. V lost 1 base and J lost 9, with 17 bases in between. The CDR3 sequence: CASSLVLGGSGTQYF. CDR3 coding DNA: TGTGCCAGCAGCTTAGTGTTGGGGGGCTCTGGGACGCAGTATTTT.

This clonotype has a handful of counts. The rearrangement uses TRBV7-9 and TRBJ1-2; 7 bases are a match to TRBD1. Germline V gives CDR1 SEHNR, CDR2 FQNEAQ (reference sequence). There are 14 residues in the CDR3. After removal of 2 bases from V and 4 bases from J, the junction contained 4 bases not matched to a gene. The CDR3 sequence: CASSLPGGFYGYTF. As DNA, the CDR3 is TGTGCCAGCAGCTTACCAGGGGGTTTCTATGGCTACACCTTC.

In its sample, this clonotype was seen a few times. This chain joins TRBV7-8 and TRBJ1-5; D possibly corresponds to TRBD1 (6 bases). V was trimmed by 2 bases and J by 2 bases, leaving 13 bases between them. Germline values: CDR1 SGHVS, CDR2 FQNEAQ. The CDR3 loop spans 16 amino acids. The CDR3 protein is CASSLRGSGGNQPQHF. The CDR3 nucleotides read TGTGCCAGCAGCTTAAGGGGGTCAGGGGGCAATCAGCCCCAGCATTTT.

The chain has TRBV4-3 and TRBJ2-2, with D hard to call. CDR3 length: 14 residues. V was shortened by 1 base and J by 6 bases, with 9 bases between the two germline ends. From germline, CDR1 is LGHNA and CDR2 YSLEER. DNA of the CDR3: TGCGCCAGCAGCCAAGTTGGTATGGCCGGGGAGCTGTTTTTT. The encoded protein is CASSQVGMAGELFF.

The chain employs TRBV10-3 and TRBJ1-2, with TRBD1 matching 7 bases. The CDR3 spans 14 residues. Germline CDR1 and CDR2: ENHRY and SYGVKD. Losses at the gene ends were 3 bases for V and 6 bases for J; bases not matched to a gene: 7. The CDR3 is CAISEDRARDGYTF. The CDR3 DNA is TGTGCCATCAGTGAAGACAGGGCGAGGGATGGCTACACCTTC.

J is TRBJ2-3 and V is TRBV7-6, with no clear D. Deletions cut 5 bases from V and 1 base from J, with 4 bases between. This CDR3 region has 12 residues. CDR1 and CDR2 (germline): SGHVS, FNYEAQ. This CDR3 reads CASSTGTDTQYF. The CDR3 coding sequence is TGTGCCAGCAGCACCGGCACAGATACGCAGTATTTT.

The chain carries TRBV30 and TRBJ1-5, with D tentatively TRBD1 (5 bases). Looked up from germline, CDR1 is GTSNPN and CDR2 is SVGIG (reference sequence). The CDR3 is 13 residues long. V was cut by 4 bases and J by 3 bases, with 10 bases left in between. CDR3 DNA sequence: TGTGCCTGGAAACACAGGCTCAATCAGCCCCAGCATTTT. The encoded protein is CAWKHRLNQPQHF.

This clonotype was picked up many times. V is TRBV6-5 and J is TRBJ2-7; D is unresolved. Trimming stripped 6 bases from V and 0 bases from J, with 18 bases between. The CDR3 totals 16 residues. The V gene's germline CDR1 is MNHEY and CDR2 SVGAGI. This CDR3 reads CASSPTSSPSSYEQYV. CDR3 nucleotides: TGTGCCAGCAGCCCCACCAGTTCCCCAAGCTCCTACGAGCAGTACGTC.

The sample holds a few counts of this clonotype. V usage is TRBV5-1 and J usage is TRBJ1-4; D possibly corresponds to TRBD1 (5 bases). The germline V gene has CDR1 SGHRS and CDR2 YFSETQ. The CDR3 covers 15 residues. V lost 0 bases and J lost 4, with 10 bases in between. CDR3 coding DNA: TGCGCCAGCAGCTTGGTCCAGGGTGGTAATGAAAAACTGTTTTTT. As protein: CASSLVQGGNEKLFF.

V and J are TRBV6-6 and TRBJ1-6; D might be TRBD1 (5 bases). The CDR3 has 14 residues. Germline V lookup: CDR1 MNHNY, CDR2 SVGAGI (reference sequence). V dropped 2 bases and J dropped 13 bases, with 15 bases sitting between them. The CDR3 region is CASSYGAGSPPLHF. The CDR3 DNA sequence: TGTGCCAGCAGTTACGGGGCAGGGAGCCCTCCCCTCCACTTT.

The chain uses TRBV28 and TRBJ2-5, with D tentatively TRBD1 (6 bases). The CDR3 covers 14 residues. Trimming cost V 5 bases and J 3 bases, with 13 bases left between them. Germline values: CDR1 MDHEN, CDR2 SYDVKM. For the CDR3, the DNA is TGTGCCAGCAGTACTTGGGACAACGAAGAGACCCAGTACTTC. Encoded protein: CASSTWDNEETQYF.

This clonotype was seen a handful of times. The chain carries TRBV27 and TRBJ1-2; D is perhaps TRBD1 (5 bases). The CDR3 is 15 amino acids. The V and J ends lost 1 base and 7 bases respectively, with 16 bases between them. Germline CDR1 MNHEY, CDR2 SMNVEV (reference sequence). The CDR3 spells CASSLYPDSPRGYTF. CDR3 DNA sequence: TGTGCCAGCAGTTTATATCCCGACAGTCCCCGTGGCTACACCTTC.

This clonotype was seen a few times. This chain joins TRBV25-1 and TRBJ2-1, with a possible D match to TRBD2 (5 bases). Germline assignment: CDR1 MGHDK and CDR2 SYGVNS. This CDR3 contains 11 residues. V was trimmed by 4 bases and J by 9 bases, leaving 7 bases between them. Here the CDR3 DNA reads TGTGCCAGCAGTGGCGGGTTTGAGCAGTTCTTC. This translates into CASSGGFEQFF.

The chain employs TRBV20-1 and TRBJ2-1; the match to TRBD2 covers 10 bases. Per the germline V gene, CDR1 is DFQATT and CDR2 is SNEGSKA (reference sequence). The CDR3 runs to 15 residues. J was trimmed by 7 bases and V by 6 bases; bases with no gene match: 12. CDR3 DNA sequence: TGCAGTGCCCCGGGCGCGAGCGGGGGGGCAAATGAGCAGTTCTTC. Translation gives CSAPGASGGANEQFF.